This T cell receptor beta chain was captured in a study of blood T cell repertoires in COVID-19 (dated by TCRdb to the early 2020s). Some background on the complete study: The collaborator samples originated in the United States, Italy and Spain and spanned the acute and convalescent phases of COVID-19. Sample metadata almost always included a de-identified subject ID, COVID-19 status, age in years and sex. Where HLA class I and class II types were available, the types were taken from metadata supplied by the sample provider, not from assay-based typing. The samples were drawn from the first 160 participants of the ongoing ImmuneRACE study and from about 1,200 subjects provided by 6 global collaborators. The material from the prospective study consisted of cDNA or gDNA derived from T cells, B-cell-depleted T cells, or PBMCs. Deeply sampled blood TCRbeta repertoires from subjects exposed to, actively infected with, or recovered from COVID-19 were included in the dataset. The repertoires were released in a freely available public database meant as a resource for research on the immune response to SARS-CoV-2.

TCRbeta CDR3 regions were amplified from genomic DNA by means of the immunoSEQ Assay, a bias-controlled multiplex PCR. Concerning the study's data processing: The number of nucleated cells in each sample was estimated by amplification of reference gene primers within the assay. To quantify the absolute abundance of each unique TCRbeta CDR3 rearrangement, sequence reads were collapsed and filtered. For each sample, productive Simpson clonality was calculated as the square root of Simpson's diversity index across productive rearrangements. TCRdb holds this immuneACCESS table with in-frame rearrangements only. Some clones are missing; in checked studies, unresolved V genes explain under half, and the rest has no known cause. V and J calls and clone size are copied from that table; D and trimming were computed from the DNA. The sample contains 250,000 to 300,000 clones, approximately 88% of them found a single time. 1% of the sample is taken by the ten largest.

Enrolling through a virtual design, the prospective study's participants ranged in age from roughly 18 to 95 years and lived across 20 to 25 United States geographic areas. To assign participants to cohorts, the prospective study relied on clinical history that participants themselves reported in a screening survey and a study questionnaire. Recovered participants in ImmuneRACE Cohort 3 were defined by two consecutive negative NP/OP PCR tests, clearance by a healthcare professional, or resolution of symptoms. Each participant in the prospective study had whole blood, serum and a nasopharyngeal or oropharyngeal swab collected by mobile phlebotomists. Prospective study participants could optionally give additional blood draws and questionnaires over an approximately two-month period. Prospective study blood samples were shipped either frozen or at room temperature before DNA extraction. General findings and caveats noted by the study authors: Clinical and demographic metadata were provided uncurated, with the amount varying by source and participant.

This clone has only a few counts. Its antigen is currently not known. No per-base quality is available; no much larger clone lies one base away. From the cysteine through the phenylalanine, the CDR3 covers 16 amino acids. This entry keeps only the CDR3 DNA: 48 bases, framed from base 1. Via the germline V gene, CDR1 is SGDLS and CDR2 YYNGEE. Trimming takes 3 bases off V and 3 bases off J; junction bases not matched to a gene: 8. This chain is built from TRBV9 and TRBJ1-2; 10 central nucleotides agree with TRBD1. The sequence came from a woman aged 25 to 39 who had recovered from COVID-19. Sequencing was done on a sample of PBMCs or T cells enriched from blood (not recorded which). The nucleotide sequence reads as follows: TGTGCCAGCAGCGCAACCCGGACAGGGGGTTACTATGGCTACACCTTC. Its protein product is CASSATRTGGYYGYTF.